The next 28 T cell receptor beta chains were all read from a single sample in a study of cytomegalovirus exposure and HLA in healthy donors. Use of 60 Vbeta and 13 Jbeta primers characterized the PCR. The method was immunoSEQ multiplex PCR; TCRdb's version includes in-frame clones alone and lacks a portion of them. Among approximately 97,000 clones listed, about 80% were seen once. The sample was PBMCs. The receptors were gathered from a male donor in good health and CMV-seropositive.

The chain combines TRBV7-8 with TRBJ2-2; D call uncertain. Per germline, CDR1 SGHVS and CDR2 FQNEAQ. The CDR3 has 13 residues. V was cut by 1 base and J by 4 bases, with 4 bases left in between. CDR3 sequence (DNA): TGTGCCAGCAGCTTAGTCTCCACCGGGGAGCTGTTTTTT. Protein sequence: CASSLVSTGELFF.

The rearrangement uses TRBV5-1 and TRBJ1-2; 11 bases are shared with TRBD1. The CDR3 covers 16 residues. The germline gives CDR1 SGHRS, CDR2 YFSETQ. Trimming cost V 3 bases and J 4 bases; bases outside gene matches: 8. The CDR3 loop reads CASSWRGQGEVYGYTF. CDR3 bases: TGCGCCAGCAGCTGGAGGGGACAGGGGGAGGTCTATGGCTACACCTTC.

Remarks on this clone: The junction differs from germline at one of its ends, possibly a read error. This chain connects TRBV29-1 to TRBJ1-1; 11 nucleotides agree with TRBD1. The CDR3 is 14 amino acids. Germline-derived CDR1 and CDR2 are SQVTM and ANQGSEA. The CDR3 here is CSVEEGTGGTEAFF. CDR3 nucleotide sequence: TGCAGCGTCGAAGAGGGGACAGGGGGCACTGAAGCTTTCTTT.

The rearrangement joins TRBV28 to TRBJ2-5, with D perhaps matching TRBD2 (7 bases). CDR1 is MDHEN, CDR2 SYDVKM, per germline. Trimming pared 3 bases from V and 8 bases from J, leaving 16 bases between. This CDR3 has 14 residues. This chain's CDR3 is CASSFAGALSTQYF. The CDR3 DNA reads as TGTGCCAGCAGTTTCGCGGGGGCGCTTAGCACCCAGTACTTC. Complete variable domain (other parts from reference TRBV28 and TRBJ2-5): DVKVTQSSRYLVKRTGEKVFLECVQDMDHENMFWYRQDPGLGLRLIYFSYDVKMKEKGDIPEGYSVSREKKERFSLILESASTNQTSMYLCASSFAGALSTQYFGPGTRLLVL.

The rearrangement joins TRBV6-5 to TRBJ2-1; D is uncertain. Per the germline V gene, CDR1 is MNHEY and CDR2 is SVGAGI. The V and J ends lost 6 bases and 4 bases respectively, with 10 bases between them. The CDR3 is 13 residues long. The CDR3 here is CASSRVFYNEQFF. The CDR3 DNA reads as TGTGCCAGCAGCCGGGTCTTTTACAATGAGCAGTTCTTC.

The CDR3 is CASSSRSLNSPLHF. Here the CDR3 DNA reads TGTGCCAGCAGCTCCCGGTCCCTGAATTCACCCCTCCACTTT. The chain recombines TRBV7-2 with TRBJ1-6; D call uncertain. The CDR3 covers 14 residues. V gave up 4 bases and J gave up 7 bases, with 11 bases separating them. Germline CDR1 is SGHTA and CDR2 is FQGNSA.

The chain carries TRBV28 and TRBJ2-7; 9 nucleotides line up with TRBD1. V shed 7 bases, J shed 5 bases, and the junction held 6 bases outside the gene matches. CDR3 length: 13 amino acids. Per the germline V gene, CDR1 is MDHEN and CDR2 is SYDVKM. For the CDR3, the DNA is TGTGCCAGCATGGGGACAGGGAGGCACGAGCAGTACTTC. The encoded protein is CASMGTGRHEQYF.

The genes are TRBV5-1 and TRBJ1-1; D is unclear. From germline, CDR1 is SGHRS and CDR2 YFSETQ. The V and J ends lost 4 bases and 0 bases respectively, with 10 bases between them. The CDR3 extends over 14 amino acids. The CDR3 DNA follows: TGCGCCAGCAGCCCCGACAACATGAACACTGAAGCTTTCTTT. Its translation is CASSPDNMNTEAFF.

CDR3 sequence reads: CASSDISYEQYF. The CDR3 DNA follows: TGTGCCAGCAGCGACATTTCCTACGAGCAGTACTTC. V and J are TRBV7-9 and TRBJ2-7; D is undetermined. Trimming left V 5 bases short and J 1 base short, with 6 bases between. In germline, CDR1 is SEHNR, CDR2 FQNEAQ (reference sequence). The CDR3 has 12 amino acids. The entire variable domain, with the rest obtained from reference TRBV7-9 and TRBJ2-7, is as follows: DTGVSQNPRHKITKRGQNVTFRCDPISEHNRLYWYRQTLGQGPEFLTYFQNEAQLEKSRLLSDRFSAERPKGSFSTLEIQRTEQGDSAMYLCASSDISYEQYFGPGTRLTVT.

This clone has more than one count but fewer than ten. The V call is TRBV6-1, the J call TRBJ1-1, with D possibly matching TRBD1 (6 bases). The V end was cut by 6 bases, the J end by 1 base, with 12 bases between. From germline, CDR1 is MNHNS and CDR2 SASEGT. CDR3 length: 14 residues. The CDR3: CASRAGHRNTEAFF. CDR3 DNA: TGTGCCAGCAGAGCGGGACACAGGAACACTGAAGCTTTCTTT.

The chain joins TRBV30 to TRBJ1-2; D possibly corresponds to TRBD1 (6 bases). V was trimmed by 1 base and J by 8 bases, leaving 14 bases between them. The CDR3 contains 13 residues. Per germline, CDR1 GTSNPN and CDR2 SVGIG (reference sequence). The CDR3, as DNA: TGTGCCTGGAGTGGGGGGGGCGCGAAGGGCTACACCTTC. It specifies CAWSGGGAKGYTF.

In its sample, this clone was seen a few times. The rearrangement joins TRBV27 to TRBJ1-6, with 7 bases that match TRBD1. Germline V gene data show CDR1 as MNHEY and CDR2 as SMNVEV (reference sequence). The trim removed 1 base at V and 8 bases at J, leaving 5 bases unmatched. This CDR3 has 15 residues. CDR3 amino acids: CASSLYRGKDSPLHF. The CDR3 DNA reads TGTGCCAGCAGTTTATACAGGGGTAAGGATTCACCCCTCCACTTT.

The V and J genes are TRBV6-6 and TRBJ1-2; TRBD1 aligns across 9 bases. CDR3 length equals 13 residues. Trimming removed 11 bases from V and 4 bases from J; junction bases left unmatched: 8. CDR1 and CDR2 (germline): MNHNY, SVGAGI (reference sequence). CDR3 in amino acids: CASKDRGGYGYTF. CDR3 DNA sequence: TGTGCCTCCAAGGACAGGGGAGGCTATGGCTACACCTTC.

The V and J genes are TRBV7-3 and TRBJ1-2; 12 bases fit TRBD1. V shed 5 bases, J shed 6 bases, and the junction held 10 bases outside the gene matches. CDR3 length: 16 amino acids. The V gene's germline CDR1 is SGHTA and CDR2 FQGTGA. CDR3 residues: CASSLRPGTGGNGYTF. The DNA of the CDR3 is TGTGCCAGCAGCCTAAGGCCTGGGACAGGGGGCAATGGCTACACCTTC.

The chain joins TRBV30 to TRBJ2-3; tentatively, D is TRBD1 (5 bases). Per the germline V gene, CDR1 is GTSNPN and CDR2 is SVGIG (reference sequence). This CDR3 contains 12 residues. V lost 2 bases and J 4 bases, leaving 7 bases between the germline ends. The CDR3, as DNA: TGTGCCTGGAGTAAGGGGCCAGATACGCAGTATTTT. Its translation: CAWSKGPDTQYF.

V usage is TRBV18 and J usage is TRBJ2-7; 8 bases fit TRBD1. The CDR3 has 14 amino acids. The V gene's germline CDR1 is KGHSH and CDR2 LQKENI. Unmatched junction bases numbered 3, after V lost 3 bases and J lost 2 bases. The CDR3 DNA reads as TGTGCCAGCTCACCTCCGGGACAGGCCTACGAGCAGTACTTC. It translates to CASSPPGQAYEQYF.

This chain uses TRBV4-2 with TRBJ2-7; D is unclear. V was pared by 1 base and J by 2 bases, with 12 bases between. Germline lookup yields CDR1 LGHNA and CDR2 YNFKEQ. This CDR3 has 15 amino acids. The CDR3 nucleotides read TGTGCCAGCAGCCAAGTTGAAGCGCCCCCCTACGAGCAGTACTTC. It specifies CASSQVEAPPYEQYF.

The chain couples TRBV6-4 to TRBJ2-3; 9 bases fit TRBD2. Losses at the gene ends were 5 bases for V and 4 bases for J; bases not matched to a gene: 10. The CDR3 length is 16 residues. The germline gives CDR1 MRHNA, CDR2 SNTAGT. CDR3 protein: CASSKFSGGSADTQYF. Written as DNA, the CDR3 is TGTGCCAGCAGTAAGTTTAGCGGGGGATCTGCAGATACGCAGTATTTT.

This sequence joins TRBV4-1 and TRBJ1-1, with 7 positions matching TRBD1. The ends lost 3 bases at V and 1 base at J; junction bases unmatched: 5. CDR3 length: 15 amino acids. Germline CDR1 is MGHRA and CDR2 is YSYEKL. CDR3: CASSQRGQKNTEAFF. The CDR3 DNA sequence: TGCGCCAGCAGCCAGAGGGGACAGAAGAACACTGAAGCTTTCTTT.

The chain combines TRBV2 with TRBJ1-1, with D possibly TRBD1 on 5 matching bases. Germline CDR1 and CDR2: SNHLY and FYNNEI. Trimming took 6 bases from V and 0 from J, leaving 11 bases between them. The CDR3 is 14 residues long. As DNA, the CDR3 is TGTGCCAGCAGGCCCAGGGCCATGAACACTGAAGCTTTCTTT. Residues: CASRPRAMNTEAFF.

V gene TRBV6-5 combines with J gene TRBJ1-1, with D uncertain. The V gene's germline CDR1 is MNHEY and CDR2 SVGAGI. Trimming pared 2 bases from V and 0 bases from J, leaving 10 bases between. The CDR3 extends over 15 amino acids. The CDR3, as DNA: TGTGCCAGCAGTTACCGCCCGGGTATGAACACTGAAGCTTTCTTT. As protein: CASSYRPGMNTEAFF.

The gene calls are TRBV4-1 and TRBJ1-3; D is uncertain. There are 15 residues in the CDR3. From germline, CDR1 is MGHRA and CDR2 YSYEKL. The V and J ends lost 0 bases and 4 bases respectively, with 10 bases between them. DNA for the CDR3: TGCGCCAGCAGCCAAGAGTGGGCGCGAGGAAACACCATATATTTT. Protein sequence: CASSQEWARGNTIYF.

This rearrangement joins TRBV6-1 to TRBJ1-1, with D possibly matching TRBD1 (5 bases). The CDR3 contains 15 residues. The V end lost 0 bases, the J end lost 4 bases, and 12 bases lay between the germline ends. CDR1 is MNHNS and CDR2 is SASEGT in the germline V gene. The CDR3 loop reads CASSEALRGRTEAFF. The CDR3 nucleotides are TGTGCCAGCAGTGAAGCGCTTAGGGGTCGCACTGAAGCTTTCTTT.

J is TRBJ2-3 and V is TRBV11-3, with TRBD2 identical over 13 bases. V lost 4 bases and J lost 0; bases outside the gene matches: 7. The CDR3 totals 18 residues. Germline assignment: CDR1 SGHNT and CDR2 YENEEA. This CDR3 is CASSSGTSGAFSTDTQYF. In DNA form, the CDR3 reads TGTGCCAGCAGCTCCGGGACTAGCGGGGCCTTTAGCACAGATACGCAGTATTTT.

V usage is TRBV27 and J usage is TRBJ1-6; D is possibly TRBD1 (6 bases). Germline V gene data show CDR1 as MNHEY and CDR2 as SMNVEV (reference sequence). The V end was cut by 2 bases, the J end by 2 bases, with 13 bases between. The CDR3 consists of 17 residues. The CDR3 is CASSLSGQGTYNSPLHF. DNA for the CDR3: TGTGCCAGCAGTTTAAGTGGGCAGGGGACCTATAATTCACCCCTCCACTTT.

This clone was seen more than once but under ten times. This sequence joins TRBV2 and TRBJ2-3, with 7 bases fitting TRBD1. The CDR3 is made up of 17 amino acids. Germline lookup yields CDR1 SNHLY and CDR2 FYNNEI. J gave up 2 bases and V 10 bases, and 18 bases lay outside the gene matches. In nucleotides, the CDR3 is TGTGCCATACCGGGACAGCGTCATTCTTGGGACACAGATACGCAGTATTTT. Its translation is CAIPGQRHSWDTDTQYF.

This chain uses TRBV5-1 with TRBJ1-2; 7 bases agree with TRBD1. The CDR3 sequence is 15 residues long. The germline CDR1 and CDR2 sequences are SGHRS and YFSETQ. V gave up 4 bases and J gave up 4 bases; unmatched junction bases: 10. The CDR3 protein is CASSLGLGQFYGYTF. The CDR3, as DNA: TGCGCCAGCAGCCTGGGCCTGGGACAGTTCTATGGCTACACCTTC.

The chain combines TRBV5-4 with TRBJ2-2, with TRBD1 matching over 7 bases. The CDR3 is 13 amino acids. Germline lookup yields CDR1 SGHNT and CDR2 YYREEE (reference sequence). J gave up 6 bases and V 4 bases, and 3 bases lay outside the gene matches. CDR3 in amino acids: CASSRTGSGELFF. The CDR3 DNA reads TGTGCCAGCAGCCGGACAGGCTCCGGGGAGCTGTTTTTT.